What follows are 32 T cell receptor beta chains derived from one specimen sequenced in a study of T cell responses to AZD1222 COVID-19 vaccine. TCRdb's table, derived via immunoSEQ multiplex PCR, lists solely in-frame clones and lacks some. The sample has 100,000 or so clones; approximately 90% are singletons. The source was peripheral blood, collected on day 0 of AZD1222 vaccination. Every receptor here comes from an adult in good health.

V gene TRBV6-2 or TRBV6-3 combines with J gene TRBJ1-5; D unclear. The CDR3 has 14 residues. Per the germline V gene, CDR1 is MNHEY and CDR2 is SVGEGT. Trimming removed 0 bases from V and 5 bases from J, with 8 bases in between. CDR3 sequence: CASSYSGRDQPQHF. The CDR3 region has the DNA TGTGCCAGCAGTTACTCGGGGAGGGATCAGCCCCAGCATTTT.

The CDR3 here is CASSLSTGPEETQYF. CDR3 coding DNA: TGTGCCAGCAGTCTTTCCACAGGACCCGAAGAGACCCAGTACTTC. This rearrangement joins TRBV7-2 to TRBJ2-5; maybe TRBD1 (5 bases). This CDR3 is built from 15 residues. The ends were cut back, 6 bases at V and 3 bases at J, with 17 bases in the middle. Germline loops: CDR1 SGHTA, CDR2 FQGNSA.

The CDR3 protein is CASRPPGGGNQPQHF. CDR3 coding DNA: TGTGCCAGCAGGCCCCCCGGGGGTGGCAATCAGCCCCAGCATTTT. V gene TRBV6-4 combines with J gene TRBJ1-5; a weak D match, TRBD1 (5 bases). Germline V gives CDR1 MRHNA, CDR2 SNTAGT. The CDR3 sequence is 15 residues long. Trimming pared 6 bases from V and 2 bases from J, leaving 14 bases between.

The chain couples TRBV11-2 to TRBJ1-4; D may be TRBD1 (6 bases). The CDR3 is made up of 16 amino acids. Germline-derived CDR1 and CDR2 are SGHAT and FQNNGV. The V gene lost 5 bases and the J gene lost 5 bases, with 18 bases spanning the gap. CDR3 sequence reads: CASSPLRGNPNEKLFF. For the CDR3, the DNA is TGTGCCAGCAGCCCGCTTAGGGGGAACCCAAATGAAAAACTGTTTTTT.

The chain uses TRBV3-1 (or the pseudogene TRBV3-2) and TRBJ1-6; D perhaps matches TRBD1 (6 bases). CDR3 length equals 16 residues. The germline V and J ends were trimmed by 4 bases and 9 bases, with 19 bases remaining between them. Germline assignment: CDR1 LGHDT and CDR2 YNNKEL (reference sequence). The CDR3 loop reads CASSPTTGALPSPLHF. CDR3 sequence (DNA): TGTGCCAGCAGCCCTACCACGGGGGCCCTTCCTTCACCCCTCCACTTT.

The chain joins TRBV5-4 to TRBJ2-2; D possibly corresponds to TRBD2 (5 bases). The CDR3 contains 15 residues. V was pared by 1 base and J by 7 bases, with 14 bases between. CDR1 and CDR2 from the germline V gene are SGHNT and YYREEE (reference sequence). CDR3 DNA: TGTGCCAGCAGCTTGCCTGCCACGGCGGGCGGGGAGCTGTTTTTT. Translating gives CASSLPATAGGELFF.

This rearrangement joins TRBV5-1 to TRBJ1-6, with TRBD1 matching over 11 bases. Germline values: CDR1 SGHRS, CDR2 YFSETQ. This CDR3 is built from 14 residues. J lost 14 bases, V lost 3 bases, and 7 bases had no gene match. CDR3 DNA: TGCGCCAGCAGCTCGAGGACAGGGGGCGAGGCCCTCCACTTT. Protein product: CASSSRTGGEALHF. The full variable domain, with the rest looked up from reference TRBV5-1 and TRBJ1-6, is KAGVTQTPRYLIKTRGQQVTLSCSPISGHRSVSWYQQTPGQGLQFLFEYFSETQRNKGNFPGRFSGRQFSNSRSEMNVSTLELGDSALYLCASSSRTGGEALHFGNGTRLTVT.

For this clone: Mismatch with germline at one junction end may stem from a read error. The chain recombines TRBV7-3 with TRBJ2-1; 10 nucleotides align to TRBD2. There are 15 residues in the CDR3. Germline-derived CDR1 and CDR2 are SGHTA and FQGTGA. This chain's CDR3 is CASSLTSGVGYEQFF. The CDR3 nucleotides are TGTGCCAGCAGTTTAACTAGCGGGGTAGGCTATGAGCAGTTCTTC.

The genes are TRBV19 and TRBJ2-3; D tentatively fits TRBD1 or TRBD2 (5 bases each). There are 14 residues in the CDR3. The V gene's germline CDR1 is LNHDA and CDR2 SQIVND (reference sequence). V was clipped by 7 bases and J by 2 bases, with 13 bases between them. CDR3 in amino acids: CASNSAGTTDTQYF. In DNA form, the CDR3 reads TGTGCCAGTAACAGCGCAGGGACCACAGATACGCAGTATTTT. Supplemented by reference TRBV19 and TRBJ2-3, the full variable domain reads DGGITQSPKYLFRKEGQNVTLSCEQNLNHDAMYWYRQDPGQGLRLIYYSQIVNDFQKGDIAEGYSVSREKKESFPLTVTSAQKNPTAFYLCASNSAGTTDTQYFGPGTRLTVL.

The chain uses TRBV19 and TRBJ2-7; 8 nucleotides match TRBD1. Germline V gene lookup returns CDR1 LNHDA and CDR2 SQIVND (reference sequence). With V trimmed by 2 bases and J by 2 bases, 2 bases remained unmatched. The CDR3 is made up of 14 amino acids. CDR3: CASSIRQGTYEQYF. The CDR3 nucleotides are TGTGCCAGTAGTATAAGACAGGGGACCTACGAGCAGTACTTC.

This clone was recorded only once. This chain connects TRBV4-1 to TRBJ1-4; 7 bases align to TRBD1. With V trimmed by 4 bases and J by 8 bases, 13 bases remained unmatched. The CDR3 spans 16 residues. Looked up from germline, CDR1 is MGHRA and CDR2 is YSYEKL. The chain's CDR3 is CASSPPGQLRGEKLFF. CDR3 nucleotides: TGCGCCAGCAGCCCTCCGGGACAGCTGAGGGGGGAAAAACTGTTTTTT.

This clone was observed once. This sample includes further DNA sequences coding for the same CDR3. The CDR3 region has the DNA TGTGCCAGCAGTTACTCCGCGGGGAACCAGCCCCAGCATTTT. Protein: CASSYSAGNQPQHF. This chain connects TRBV6-2 or TRBV6-3 to TRBJ1-5; D gene uncertain. This CDR3 comprises 14 residues. Germline lookup yields CDR1 MNHEY and CDR2 SVGEGT. The V end was cut by 0 bases, the J end by 7 bases, with 10 bases between.

The chain uses TRBV9 and TRBJ1-3; D is unclear. CDR3 size: 16 residues. Trimming took off 0 bases at V and 0 bases at J, with 10 bases between the two ends. CDR1 SGDLS and CDR2 YYNGEE come from the germline V gene. In nucleotides, the CDR3 is TGTGCCAGCAGCGTAGAGGTGACGGTCTCTGGAAACACCATATATTTT. Its translation: CASSVEVTVSGNTIYF.

The V gene is TRBV19, the J gene TRBJ2-3, with TRBD1 identical over 10 bases. The germline V gene has CDR1 LNHDA and CDR2 SQIVND (reference sequence). The CDR3 spans 16 residues. The V and J ends lost 4 bases and 4 bases, in that order; junction bases with no gene match: 8. CDR3 loop: CASSNQRDRGADTQYF. CDR3 bases: TGTGCCAGTAGTAACCAACGGGACAGGGGCGCAGATACGCAGTATTTT.

This chain connects TRBV6-5 to TRBJ1-4, with D tentatively TRBD1 (6 bases). Germline V gene sequence: CDR1 MNHEY, CDR2 SVGAGI. This CDR3 has 15 amino acids. V was clipped by 5 bases and J by 4 bases, with 14 bases between them. CDR3 in DNA: TGTGCCAGCAGTAGGGTGGGGGGCGTTAATGAAAAACTGTTTTTT. Its protein is CASSRVGGVNEKLFF.

The chain joins TRBV4-1 to TRBJ2-5; the D gene is possibly TRBD2 (5 bases). Trimming cost V 3 bases and J 2 bases, with 10 bases left between them. CDR3 length: 14 amino acids. CDR1 and CDR2 from the germline V gene are MGHRA and YSYEKL. CDR3 sequence (DNA): TGCGCCAGCAGCCACAGAGCGGTACAAGAGACCCAGTACTTC. It yields the protein CASSHRAVQETQYF.

The CDR3 reads CASSNPTQYF. The CDR3 bases are TGTGCCAGCAGCAATCCGACCCAGTACTTC. The chain combines TRBV3-1 (or the pseudogene TRBV3-2) with TRBJ2-5; unclear D gene. The CDR3 spans 10 residues. The V and J ends lost 5 bases and 7 bases respectively, with 5 bases between them. Germline V gene lookup returns CDR1 LGHDT and CDR2 YNNKEL (reference sequence).

This clone was seen just once. The CDR3 region is CASSPPGQLYGYTF. The CDR3 DNA sequence: TGTGCCAGCAGTCCCCCCGGACAGCTCTATGGCTACACCTTC. V gene TRBV6-2 or TRBV6-3 combines with J gene TRBJ1-2; perhaps TRBD1 as D (6 bases). Germline CDR1 is MNHEY and CDR2 is SVGEGT. The CDR3 extends over 14 amino acids. V was trimmed by 5 bases and J by 4 bases, leaving 14 bases between them.

The chain combines TRBV7-6 with TRBJ2-2; 7 positions agree with TRBD2. Germline V lookup: CDR1 SGHVS, CDR2 FNYEAQ. The CDR3 totals 16 residues. The J segment lost 2 bases and the V segment lost 1 base, leaving 4 bases of the junction unmatched. The CDR3 loop is CASSLEASGNTGELFF. The CDR3 nucleotides read TGTGCCAGCAGCTTAGAAGCTAGCGGAAACACCGGGGAGCTGTTTTTT.

This clone was seen once. The chain links TRBV4-3 to TRBJ2-1; D not certain. The V gene lost 1 base and the J gene lost 0 bases, with 16 bases spanning the gap. This CDR3 is built from 18 residues. Germline CDR1 and CDR2: LGHNA and YSLEER. The CDR3 sequence: CASSQAAARPSSYNEQFF. CDR3 sequence (DNA): TGCGCCAGCAGCCAAGCTGCCGCCAGGCCGAGCTCCTACAATGAGCAGTTCTTC.

CDR3 region: CASSGSGTKNIQYF. The CDR3 region has the DNA TGTGCCAGCAGCGGTAGCGGGACCAAAAACATTCAGTACTTC. This chain uses TRBV5-6 with TRBJ2-4; 8 bases align to TRBD2. The V gene end was trimmed by 4 bases and the J gene end by 2 bases; junction bases not matched to a gene: 2. In germline, CDR1 is SGHDT, CDR2 YYEEEE. CDR3 length equals 14 residues.

J is TRBJ1-5 and V is TRBV19; possible D gene TRBD1, 5 bases. From germline, CDR1 is LNHDA and CDR2 SQIVND (reference sequence). The length of the CDR3 is 13 residues. The V end lost 0 bases, the J end lost 10 bases, and 10 bases lay between the germline ends. The CDR3 sequence is CASSIDAGTPQHF. CDR3 nucleotide sequence: TGTGCCAGTAGTATAGATGCCGGGACCCCCCAGCATTTT. Looking up the rest from reference TRBV19 and TRBJ1-5 gives the full variable domain: DGGITQSPKYLFRKEGQNVTLSCEQNLNHDAMYWYRQDPGQGLRLIYYSQIVNDFQKGDIAEGYSVSREKKESFPLTVTSAQKNPTAFYLCASSIDAGTPQHFGDGTRLSIL.

As regards this clone: Compared with germline, one end of the junction differs, possibly owing to a read error. The chain has TRBV12-3 or TRBV12-4 and TRBJ1-5, with 7 bases lining up with TRBD1. This CDR3 has 13 amino acids. For the CDR3, the DNA is TGTGCCAGCAGTGCCAGACAGGGTCAGGACCTGTATTTT. Residues: CASSARQGQDLYF.

The rearrangement links TRBV11-2 to TRBJ1-4; TRBD1 is a possible D gene (6 bases). The CDR3 extends over 16 amino acids. Trimming took off 0 bases at V and 3 bases at J, with 11 bases between the two ends. Germline V gene lookup returns CDR1 SGHAT and CDR2 FQNNGV. CDR3 region: CASSLDPDSSNEKLFF. The CDR3 DNA reads TGTGCCAGCAGCTTAGATCCGGACAGTTCTAATGAAAAACTGTTTTTT. The full variable domain, its missing parts supplied by reference TRBV11-2 and TRBJ1-4, is EAGVAQSPRYKIIEKRQSVAFWCNPISGHATLYWYQQILGQGPKLLIQFQNNGVVDDSQLPKDRFSAERLKGVDSTLKIQPAKLEDSAVYLCASSLDPDSSNEKLFFGSGTQLSVL.

The J gene is TRBJ2-3, the V gene TRBV18; D gene unclear. The CDR3 runs 13 residues. V was clipped by 1 base and J by 2 bases, with 4 bases between them. Germline loops: CDR1 KGHSH, CDR2 LQKENI. The CDR3 loop is CASSPRFTDTQYF. The CDR3 nucleotides read TGTGCCAGCTCACCACGATTCACAGATACGCAGTATTTT. Using reference TRBV18 and TRBJ2-3 for the parts outside the CDR3, the full variable domain is NAGVMQNPRHLVRRRGQEARLRCSPMKGHSHVYWYRQLPEEGLKFMVYLQKENIIDESGMPKERFSAEFPKEGPSILRIQQVVRGDSAAYFCASSPRFTDTQYFGPGTRLTVL.

This chain joins TRBV5-5 and TRBJ1-2; D not resolved. The CDR3 extends over 13 amino acids. Germline values: CDR1 SGHKS, CDR2 YYEKEE (reference sequence). V dropped 0 bases and J dropped 1 base, with 4 bases sitting between them. The chain's CDR3 is CASSLGGNYGYTF. In nucleotides, the CDR3 is TGTGCCAGCAGCTTGGGCGGTAACTATGGCTACACCTTC.

This clone has only a few counts. V is TRBV3-1 (or the pseudogene TRBV3-2) and J is TRBJ2-7; possible D gene TRBD2, 6 bases. The CDR3 has 14 residues. V was shortened by 2 bases and J by 2 bases, with 10 bases between the two germline ends. Germline-derived CDR1 and CDR2 are LGHDT and YNNKEL (reference sequence). The CDR3 nucleotides are TGTGCCAGCAGCCAACTAGCGTCTACCTACGAGCAGTACTTC. It encodes CASSQLASTYEQYF.

CDR3 sequence (DNA): TGCGCCAGCAGCCAAGATCCGGGGGGGCCGACCTACACAGATACGCAGTATTTT. Translated: CASSQDPGGPTYTDTQYF. The V and J genes are TRBV4-1 and TRBJ2-3; 8 bases map to TRBD2. The CDR3 contains 18 residues. Unmatched junction bases numbered 10, after V lost 0 bases and J lost 2 bases. Germline CDR1 is MGHRA and CDR2 is YSYEKL.

This chain connects TRBV7-2 to TRBJ1-2; weak D call: TRBD1 (5 bases). The CDR3 totals 14 residues. Germline lookup yields CDR1 SGHTA and CDR2 FQGNSA. V was clipped by 5 bases and J by 5 bases, with 15 bases between them. CDR3 DNA sequence: TGTGCCAGCAGCGAATCCCCCCAGGGTTATGGCTACACCTTC. Its protein product is CASSESPQGYGYTF.

The chain is built from TRBV7-2 and TRBJ1-3, with D perhaps TRBD1 (5 bases). The CDR3 sequence is 14 residues long. Germline V gene lookup returns CDR1 SGHTA and CDR2 FQGNSA. V was clipped by 5 bases and J by 2 bases, with 10 bases between them. The CDR3 DNA sequence: TGTGCCAGCAGCCTCGCCAGGGCTGGAAACACCATATATTTT. This encodes CASSLARAGNTIYF.

In its sample, this clone was seen a few times. This chain connects TRBV18 to TRBJ2-7; D is possibly TRBD1 (6 bases). Between the trimmed V and J ends, which lost 4 bases and 2 bases, there was a span of 12 bases. The CDR3 contains 14 residues. Germline lookup yields CDR1 KGHSH and CDR2 LQKENI. The chain's CDR3 is CASSLEQGPYEQYF. CDR3 sequence (DNA): TGTGCCAGCTCACTCGAACAGGGCCCCTACGAGCAGTACTTC.

V usage is TRBV19 and J usage is TRBJ1-4; D might be TRBD1 (5 bases). Germline V CDR1 and CDR2: LNHDA, SQIVND (reference sequence). This CDR3 region has 14 residues. V shed 6 bases and J shed 8 bases, with 16 bases lying between them. The CDR3 loop is CASRRQGEGEKLFF. CDR3 DNA: TGTGCCAGTAGGAGGCAGGGCGAGGGGGAAAAACTGTTTTTT.